The T cell receptor (beta chain) described here comes from a study of blood T cell repertoires in COVID-19. Study as a whole: Sites across the United States, Italy and Spain contributed samples from acute and convalescent COVID-19. Sources were T cells, B-cell-depleted T cells, or PBMCs; the material itself was cDNA or gDNA.

Patients from Seattle were sampled longitudinally, starting during active infection. As originally analysed: Nucleated cell counts were estimated from reference gene primer amplification. The method was immunoSEQ multiplex PCR; TCRdb's version includes in-frame clones alone and lacks a portion of them. That table supplies the V and J calls and clone size; D and trimming were determined from the DNA. This table holds under 200,000 clones, 82% found once. Trimming took 0 bases from V and 5 from J, leaving 12 bases between them. Germline V gene lookup returns CDR1 SGHKS and CDR2 YYEKEE (reference sequence). CDR3 length equals 15 residues.

The sequencing input was peripheral blood. The source is a woman aged 60-70 years with COVID-19, enrolled during active disease. The V gene is TRBV5-5, the J gene TRBJ1-5; weak D call: TRBD1 (6 bases). This CDR3 reads CASSLAGGGHQPQHF. DNA of the CDR3: TGTGCCAGCAGCTTGGCCGGGGGGGGGCATCAGCCCCAGCATTTT. Drawing the rest from reference TRBV5-5 and TRBJ1-5, the complete variable domain is DAGVTQSPTHLIKTRGQQVTLRCSPISGHKSVSWYQQVLGQGPQFIFQYYEKEERGRGNFPDRFSARQFPNYSSELNVNALLLGDSALYLCASSLAGGGHQPQHFGDGTRLSIL.